The clone carrying this TCR beta chain was seen a few times. J gave up 7 bases and V 2 bases, and 28 bases lay outside the gene matches. Looked up from germline, CDR1 is SNHLY and CDR2 is FYNNEI. This CDR3 is 22 amino acids long. TCRdb redid the calling of the 5' RACE reads with MiXCR, one entry per CDR3 protein. The sample has around 500,000 distinct CDR3 sequences, 15% to 20% seen once. The record originates from a study of T-cell memory formation after mild COVID-19. V and J are TRBV2 and TRBJ2-7; 11 bases fit TRBD1. This TCR was sampled from an adult woman who had mild COVID-19 (a few samples of this study predate the infection). Cell type and time point are not known. The sequenced sample was PBMCs or a T cell subset sorted from them (not recorded which). The CDR3 here is CASSETPWAPFSPGQGDGEQYF. CDR3 bases: TGTGCCAGCAGTGAAACCCCCTGGGCCCCCTTCAGTCCGGGACAGGGGGACGGGGAGCAGTACTTC. The variable domain in full, with the rest retrieved from reference TRBV2 and TRBJ2-7, is EPEVTQTPSHQVTQMGQEVILRCVPISNHLYFYWYRQILGQKVEFLVSFYNNEISEKSEIFDDQFSVERPDGSNFTLKIRSTKLEDSAMYFCASSETPWAPFSPGQGDGEQYFGPGTRLTVT.